The 19 T cell receptor beta chains below were found in one sample sequenced in a study of T cell responses to AZD1222 COVID-19 vaccine. Clones were read by immunoSEQ multiplex PCR, and TCRdb kept only the in-frame ones, dropping some. The repertoire holds about 120,000 clones, with 92% as singletons. Sequencing used peripheral blood, obtained 28 days after the second AZD1222 dose. The origin of the receptors is an adult who received the AZD1222 COVID-19 vaccine.

The genes are TRBV28 and TRBJ1-2; 12 bases align to TRBD1. The V gene end was trimmed by 7 bases and the J gene end by 4 bases; junction bases not matched to a gene: 7. Germline loops: CDR1 MDHEN, CDR2 SYDVKM. The CDR3 consists of 15 residues. CDR3 loop: CASTPRDRGLYGYTF. The DNA for the CDR3 is TGTGCCAGCACCCCCCGGGACAGGGGGCTCTATGGCTACACCTTC.

This chain uses TRBV28 with TRBJ2-7; a possible D gene is TRBD1 (5 bases). Germline V lookup: CDR1 MDHEN, CDR2 SYDVKM. Trimming cost V 2 bases and J 6 bases, with 17 bases left between them. The CDR3 sequence is 15 residues long. For the CDR3, the DNA is TGTGCCAGCAGTTTAAAGGTTACCAGGGTAGGCGAGCAGTACTTC. It specifies CASSLKVTRVGEQYF.

Remarks on this clone: The same CDR3 is also encoded by other DNA sequences in this sample. The V and J genes are TRBV28 and TRBJ1-1; no reliable D call. There are 12 residues in the CDR3. Per germline, CDR1 MDHEN and CDR2 SYDVKM. The V and J ends lost 5 bases and 4 bases respectively, with 8 bases between them. CDR3 DNA: TGTGCCAGCAGTAGGAGAGGCACTGAAGCTTTCTTT. Protein sequence: CASSRRGTEAFF.

The rearrangement links TRBV28 to TRBJ2-3; D unclear. This CDR3 spans 15 amino acids. V lost 4 bases and J 6 bases, leaving 17 bases between the germline ends. Germline V gene sequence: CDR1 MDHEN, CDR2 SYDVKM. CDR3 in DNA: TGTGCCAGCAGTTCGAACCCCGCCGTGGGGGATACGCAGTATTTT. This sequence encodes CASSSNPAVGDTQYF.

This clone was counted once. J is TRBJ2-5 and V is TRBV24-1; the match to TRBD1 covers 10 bases. The CDR3 totals 12 residues. The germline CDR1 and CDR2 sequences are KGHDR and SFDVKD. Trimming took 10 bases from V and 5 from J; bases not matched to a gene: 3. The CDR3 region is CATGQGTETQYF. The CDR3 DNA reads TGTGCCACGGGACAGGGGACGGAGACCCAGTACTTC.

The chain joins TRBV20-1 to TRBJ1-1; the D gene is possibly TRBD1 (5 bases). The germline gives CDR1 DFQATT, CDR2 SNEGSKA (reference sequence). CDR3 length: 11 amino acids. V was cut by 5 bases and J by 9 bases, with 13 bases left in between. The CDR3 loop reads CSALGTGKAFF. The CDR3 DNA is TGCAGTGCTCTTGGGACCGGGAAAGCTTTCTTT.

The chain carries TRBV28 and TRBJ2-7; 11 nucleotides agree with TRBD1. V was pared by 2 bases and J by 3 bases, with 9 bases of the junction left unmatched. The CDR3 length is 17 residues. Germline CDR1 MDHEN, CDR2 SYDVKM. The CDR3 loop reads CASSLRTGGSTLYEQYF. The CDR3, as DNA: TGTGCCAGCAGTTTAAGGACAGGGGGCTCCACTCTCTACGAGCAGTACTTC.

As for this clone: The sample carries other DNA sequences with the same CDR3. V usage is TRBV7-2 and J usage is TRBJ2-1; D gene unclear. Trimming cost V 1 base and J 0 bases, with 7 bases left between them. CDR1 is SGHTA and CDR2 is FQGNSA in the germline V gene. The CDR3 runs 15 residues. The DNA of the CDR3 is TGTGCCAGCAGCTTAGTTACAAGCTCCTACAATGAGCAGTTCTTC. Residues: CASSLVTSSYNEQFF.

This clone was seen a single time. The chain couples TRBV19 to TRBJ2-2; 14 bases are shared with TRBD2. Germline assignment: CDR1 LNHDA and CDR2 SQIVND (reference sequence). The CDR3 loop spans 19 amino acids. Trimming took 4 bases from V and 1 from J; bases not matched to a gene: 8. CDR3 coding DNA: TGTGCCAGTAGTAAGGGACTAGCGGGAGTAGACTGGAACACCGGGGAGCTGTTTTTT. This encodes CASSKGLAGVDWNTGELFF.

J is TRBJ2-1 and V is TRBV28; D remains ambiguous. CDR3 length equals 11 residues. Germline CDR1 is MDHEN and CDR2 is SYDVKM. V lost 6 bases, J lost 10 bases, and 10 bases lay in between. CDR3 nucleotide sequence: TGTGCCAGCAGCACCAAGGTGGAGCAGTTCTTC. This gives the protein CASSTKVEQFF. The full variable domain, rest sourced from reference TRBV28 and TRBJ2-1, is DVKVTQSSRYLVKRTGEKVFLECVQDMDHENMFWYRQDPGLGLRLIYFSYDVKMKEKGDIPEGYSVSREKKERFSLILESASTNQTSMYLCASSTKVEQFFGPGTRLTVL.

The V gene is TRBV10-3, the J gene TRBJ1-2; D is unclear. Germline values: CDR1 ENHRY, CDR2 SYGVKD. V gave up 3 bases and J gave up 2 bases, with 10 bases separating them. The CDR3 consists of 14 residues. The CDR3 DNA follows: TGTGCCATCAGTGATTGGCCGCTCAACTATGGCTACACCTTC. Translating gives CAISDWPLNYGYTF.

The chain employs TRBV2 and TRBJ2-1; 8 bases are shared with TRBD2. Germline V gene lookup returns CDR1 SNHLY and CDR2 FYNNEI. The trim removed 4 bases at V and 0 bases at J, leaving 2 bases unmatched. The CDR3 sequence is 15 residues long. The CDR3 protein is CASSGSGSSYNEQFF. The CDR3 region has the DNA TGTGCCAGCAGTGGGAGCGGGAGCTCCTACAATGAGCAGTTCTTC.

The chain joins TRBV14 to TRBJ2-7; 7 nucleotides line up with TRBD2. V lost 4 bases to trimming and J lost 6 bases; unmatched junction nucleotides: 15. Germline-derived CDR1 and CDR2 are SGHDN and FVKESK. CDR3 length equals 16 residues. In nucleotides, the CDR3 is TGTGCCAGCAGCCTAGGGGCTAGCGGTTACCCCCTCGAGCAGTACTTC. Amino acids: CASSLGASGYPLEQYF.

The rearrangement uses TRBV24-1 and TRBJ2-7; 13 nucleotides match TRBD2. CDR3 length: 14 amino acids. The germline CDR1 and CDR2 sequences are KGHDR and SFDVKD. After removal of 9 bases from V and 7 bases from J, the junction contained 8 bases not matched to a gene. CDR3 region: CATQILAGGSEQYF. The CDR3 DNA reads TGTGCCACCCAAATACTAGCGGGAGGGAGTGAGCAGTACTTC.

The chain links TRBV2 to TRBJ1-5, with 8 bases matching TRBD1. Germline V lookup: CDR1 SNHLY, CDR2 FYNNEI. The junction had 0 bases not matched to a gene; V was cut back by 3 bases and J by 2 bases. This CDR3 has 14 amino acids. CDR3 loop: CASSEGQGNQPQHF. The CDR3 nucleotides are TGTGCCAGCAGTGAGGGACAGGGCAATCAGCCCCAGCATTTT.

CDR3 in amino acids: CASSPDNYGYTF. In DNA form, the CDR3 reads TGTGCCAGCAGCCCCGACAACTATGGCTACACCTTC. This rearrangement joins TRBV5-6 to TRBJ1-2; unclear D gene. Trimming left V 4 bases short and J 2 bases short, with 6 bases between. The CDR3 totals 12 residues. CDR1 and CDR2 (germline): SGHDT, YYEEEE.

This sequence joins TRBV5-4 and TRBJ2-7; D gene uncertain. The CDR3 sequence is 13 residues long. Trimming left V 4 bases short and J 6 bases short, with 14 bases between. Germline V gives CDR1 SGHNT, CDR2 YYREEE (reference sequence). This CDR3 reads CASSPGMASEQYF. CDR3 nucleotides: TGTGCCAGCAGCCCCGGTATGGCTAGCGAGCAGTACTTC.

The chain joins TRBV29-1 to TRBJ1-2; 7 nucleotides match TRBD1. Germline lookup yields CDR1 SQVTM and CDR2 ANQGSEA. The CDR3 contains 11 residues. V dropped 7 bases and J dropped 4; count of bases not matched to a gene: 3. The CDR3 is CSGGTVYGYTF. CDR3 bases: TGCAGCGGGGGGACAGTCTATGGCTACACCTTC.

The V gene is TRBV28, the J gene TRBJ1-2; D not resolved. Trimming stripped 3 bases from V and 3 bases from J, with 5 bases between. CDR3 length: 12 amino acids. Germline values: CDR1 MDHEN, CDR2 SYDVKM. For the CDR3, the DNA is TGTGCCAGCAGTTTTGCGGACTATGGCTACACCTTC. Its protein is CASSFADYGYTF.